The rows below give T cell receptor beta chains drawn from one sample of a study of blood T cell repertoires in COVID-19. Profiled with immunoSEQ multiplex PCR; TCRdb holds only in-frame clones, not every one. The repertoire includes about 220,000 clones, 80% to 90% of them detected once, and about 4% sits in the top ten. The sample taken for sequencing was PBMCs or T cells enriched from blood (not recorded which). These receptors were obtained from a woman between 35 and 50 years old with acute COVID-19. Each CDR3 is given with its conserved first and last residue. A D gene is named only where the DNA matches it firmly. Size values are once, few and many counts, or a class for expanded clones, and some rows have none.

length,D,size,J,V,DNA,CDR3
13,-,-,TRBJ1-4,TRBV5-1,TGCGCCAGCAGCGCGGAGTTAGATGAAAAACTGTTTTTT,CASSAELDEKLFF
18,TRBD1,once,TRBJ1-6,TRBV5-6,TGTGCCAGCAGCTTGGCGACAGGGGTGGGCACCTATAATTCACCCCTCCACTTT,CASSLATGVGTYNSPLHF
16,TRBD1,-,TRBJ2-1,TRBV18,TGTGCCAGCTCACCACCGGGACAGGCGATCTACAATGAGCAGTTCTTC,CASSPPGQAIYNEQFF
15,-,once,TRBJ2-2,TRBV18,TGTGCCAGCTCACCACTAGGGGCGCACACCGGGGAGCTGTTTTTT,CASSPLGAHTGELFF
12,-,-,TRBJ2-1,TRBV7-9,TGTGCCAGCAGCGCCGGGGGTAATGAGCAGTTCTTC,CASSAGGNEQFF
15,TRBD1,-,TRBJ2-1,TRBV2,TGTGCCAGCAGTGACGCGGACAGGGTAGCCAGTGAGCAGTTCTTC,CASSDADRVASEQFF
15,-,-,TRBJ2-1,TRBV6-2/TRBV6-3,TGTGCCAGCACCCCCCTAGCGCAGGGTCCCAATGAGCAGTTCTTC,CASTPLAQGPNEQFF
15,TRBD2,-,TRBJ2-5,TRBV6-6,TGTGCCAGCAGTTACGTAGCGGGGGAAAGAGAGACCCAGTACTTC,CASSYVAGERETQYF
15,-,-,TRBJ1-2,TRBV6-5,TGTGCCAGCAGTTCCGGTCCTGGGGGCTGGGATGGCTACACCTTC,CASSSGPGGWDGYTF
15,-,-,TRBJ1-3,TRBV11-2,TGTGCCAGCAGCTCGGGGACACTCTCTGGAAACACCATATATTTT,CASSSGTLSGNTIYF
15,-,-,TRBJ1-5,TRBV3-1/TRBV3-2,TGTGCCAGCAGCCAAGACGCAGGGTTGCTTCAGCCCCAGCATTTT,CASSQDAGLLQPQHF
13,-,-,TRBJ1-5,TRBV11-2,TGTGCCAGCAGCCCGCACATCTCGCAGCCCCAGCATTTT,CASSPHISQPQHF
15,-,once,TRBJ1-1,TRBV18,TGTGCCAGCTCACCACGTTTGAGGAAGAACACTGAAGCTTTCTTT,CASSPRLRKNTEAFF
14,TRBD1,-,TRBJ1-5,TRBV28,TGTGCCAGCAGTTTAGGACAGGATAATCAGCCCCAGCATTTT,CASSLGQDNQPQHF
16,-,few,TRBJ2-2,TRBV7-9,TGTGCCAGCAGTCCTATCCGGGTCAGCGCCGCCGGGGAGCTGTTTTTT,CASSPIRVSAAGELFF
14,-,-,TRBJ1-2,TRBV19,TGTGCCAGTAGTATAGGATACAGGACGGATGGCTACACCTTC,CASSIGYRTDGYTF